Shown below are 12 T cell receptor beta chains from a single sample sequenced in a study of blood T cells in healthy people across ages. A J-beta primer mix and a sample-barcoded 5' primer were used in a second PCR of about 7 to 12 cycles. A single record per CDR3 protein comes from TCRdb applying MiXCR to the 5' RACE reads. The data contain hundreds of thousands of distinct CDR3 sequences, roughly 44% of them singletons. The sequenced sample was blood. These receptors were taken from a man in his 60s in good health.

This clonotype appeared a few times. The rearrangement joins TRBV20-1 to TRBJ2-2; D call uncertain. Germline loops: CDR1 DFQATT, CDR2 SNEGSKA (reference sequence). This CDR3 spans 15 amino acids. V dropped 0 bases and J dropped 3 bases, with 11 bases sitting between them. The CDR3 reads CSARDVRADTGELFF. The CDR3 coding sequence is TGCAGTGCTAGAGATGTACGGGCGGACACCGGGGAGCTGTTTTTT.

This clonotype was seen a handful of times. V is TRBV29-1 and J is TRBJ1-4; 7 bases are a match to TRBD1. From germline, CDR1 is SQVTM and CDR2 ANQGSEA. The CDR3 runs 13 residues. The V gene end was trimmed by 6 bases and the J gene end by 5 bases; junction bases not matched to a gene: 6. CDR3 nucleotides: TGCAGCGTCCTAAGACAGGGCAATGAAAAACTGTTTTTT. Protein sequence: CSVLRQGNEKLFF.

The chain joins TRBV7-8 to TRBJ2-7, with a possible D match to TRBD1 (6 bases). The CDR3 loop spans 15 amino acids. V was pared by 0 bases and J by 2 bases, with 11 bases between. The V gene's germline CDR1 is SGHVS and CDR2 FQNEAQ. CDR3: CASSLALRGTYEQYF. The CDR3 DNA reads TGTGCCAGCAGCTTAGCGCTAAGGGGGACCTACGAGCAGTACTTC. Together with reference TRBV7-8 and TRBJ2-7, the CDR3 gives the full variable domain: GAGVSQSPRYKVAKRGQDVALRCDPISGHVSLFWYQQALGQGPEFLTYFQNEAQLDKSGLPSDRFFAERPEGSVSTLKIQRTQQEDSAVYLCASSLALRGTYEQYFGPGTRLTVT.

The chain carries TRBV7-8 and TRBJ2-7; 8 positions match TRBD1. The V gene end was trimmed by 2 bases and the J gene end by 7 bases; junction bases not matched to a gene: 10. Germline values: CDR1 SGHVS, CDR2 FQNEAQ. CDR3 length: 15 residues. The CDR3 protein is CASSLSRTGLGEQYF. The CDR3, as DNA: TGTGCCAGCAGCTTATCTCGGACAGGGCTGGGGGAGCAGTACTTC. Supplemented by reference TRBV7-8 and TRBJ2-7, the full variable domain reads GAGVSQSPRYKVAKRGQDVALRCDPISGHVSLFWYQQALGQGPEFLTYFQNEAQLDKSGLPSDRFFAERPEGSVSTLKIQRTQQEDSAVYLCASSLSRTGLGEQYFGPGTRLTVT.

The rearrangement uses TRBV6-2 or TRBV6-3 and TRBJ1-5; D unresolved. This CDR3 has 15 residues. V was shortened by 6 bases and J by 3 bases, with 15 bases between the two germline ends. Germline assignment: CDR1 MNHEY and CDR2 SVGEGT. DNA of the CDR3: TGTGCCAGCAGCCCCACAGATCTCACCAATCAGCCCCAGCATTTT. It yields the protein CASSPTDLTNQPQHF.

The table lists this clonotype with a few counts. The V gene is TRBV7-2, the J gene TRBJ2-7; D is possibly TRBD1 or TRBD2 (5 bases each). V gave up 5 bases and J gave up 4 bases, with 21 bases separating them. The CDR3 is made up of 16 amino acids. Germline CDR1 is SGHTA and CDR2 is FQGNSA. Here the CDR3 reads CASSPQSGRIEYEQYF. CDR3 sequence (DNA): TGTGCCAGCAGCCCGCAGTCGGGACGAATAGAGTACGAGCAGTACTTC.

This clonotype was recorded only once. The V call is TRBV3-1, the J call TRBJ2-3; possible D gene TRBD2, 6 bases. Germline V gives CDR1 LGHDT, CDR2 YNNKEL (reference sequence). V was cut by 3 bases and J by 10 bases, with 17 bases left in between. The CDR3 sequence is 14 residues long. Written as DNA, the CDR3 is TGTGCCAGCAGCCAGGAAACTAGCTTCCAGCCGCAGTATTTT. Translating it yields CASSQETSFQPQYF.

J is TRBJ1-1 and V is TRBV7-9; 9 positions agree with TRBD1. With V trimmed by 5 bases and J by 10 bases, 5 bases remained unmatched. Looked up from germline, CDR1 is SEHNR and CDR2 is FQNEAQ (reference sequence). This CDR3 is 12 amino acids long. CDR3 bases: TGTGCCAGCAGCCGGACAGGGGTCGGAGCTTTCTTT. Its protein is CASSRTGVGAFF.

The chain links TRBV7-8 to TRBJ1-5; 7 bases are a match to TRBD1. This CDR3 spans 17 amino acids. Unmatched junction bases numbered 11, after V lost 5 bases and J lost 1 base. Germline V lookup: CDR1 SGHVS, CDR2 FQNEAQ. The chain's CDR3 is CASSPGPRTGSNQPQHF. In DNA form, the CDR3 reads TGTGCCAGCAGCCCCGGCCCGAGGACAGGCAGCAATCAGCCCCAGCATTTT.

The table lists this clonotype with many counts. The V call is TRBV29-1, the J call TRBJ1-2, with D unresolved. Trimming left V 5 bases short and J 7 bases short, with 8 bases between. The CDR3 loop spans 10 amino acids. Germline loops: CDR1 SQVTM, CDR2 ANQGSEA. Here the CDR3 DNA reads TGCAGCGTTTCTTCGGGTGGCTACACCTTC. It is translated as CSVSSGGYTF.

This clonotype has a handful of counts. V usage is TRBV20-1 and J usage is TRBJ1-5, with TRBD1 as a possible D gene (5 bases). Between the trimmed V and J ends, which lost 2 bases and 6 bases, there was a span of 11 bases. CDR1 is DFQATT, CDR2 SNEGSKA, per germline (reference sequence). The CDR3 has 13 amino acids. In DNA, the CDR3 is TGCAGTGCTAGAAACCAGCAGGGTCAGCCCCAGCATTTT. It is translated as CSARNQQGQPQHF.

The chain recombines TRBV20-1 with TRBJ1-5, with TRBD1 matching over 9 bases. The CDR3 totals 14 residues. Germline V gene lookup returns CDR1 DFQATT and CDR2 SNEGSKA (reference sequence). J lost 3 bases, V lost 6 bases, and 6 bases had no gene match. The CDR3 here is CSANRQGVNQPQHF. The CDR3 nucleotides are TGCAGTGCCAACCGACAGGGGGTCAATCAGCCCCAGCATTTT.